The text below deals with one T cell receptor beta chain. Method: immunoSEQ multiplex PCR; TCRdb's copy keeps in-frame clones and lacks some. This table holds 350,000 to 450,000 clones, approximately 90% found once. The sample originates from a study of blood T cell repertoires in COVID-19. The CDR3 extends over 17 amino acids. Germline V gene sequence: CDR1 SGHTA, CDR2 FQGNSA. The junction had 14 bases not matched to a gene; V was cut back by 10 bases and J by 1 base. What was sequenced was PBMCs or T cells enriched from blood (not recorded which). This sequence was found in a woman under 30 who had been exposed to COVID-19. The chain combines TRBV7-2 with TRBJ2-2; 8 bases are a match to TRBD2. The CDR3 spells CATPALPGLGNTGELFF. The CDR3 coding sequence is TGTGCCACCCCCGCCCTACCGGGACTAGGGAACACCGGGGAGCTGTTTTTT.